This T cell receptor beta chain originates from a study of cytomegalovirus exposure and HLA in healthy donors. About this clone: Its antigen is not known.

Points from the study as a whole: Later examination showed HLA-associated TCR beta chains had greater clonal expansion than equally common others. Later analysis identified several of the most significant clusters that appeared linked to common viral pathogens. A few chains tied to CMV proved CMV antigen-specific in vitro.

The CDR3 has 12 amino acids. Trimming left V 5 bases short and J 1 base short, with 9 bases between. Germline lookup yields CDR1 SQVTM and CDR2 ANQGSEA. PCR used 60 Vbeta primers and 13 Jbeta primers. The method was immunoSEQ multiplex PCR; TCRdb's version includes in-frame clones alone and lacks a portion of them. This table has roughly 170,000 clones, approximately 80% appearing once. Donors counted as nominally healthy when sampled, yet unrecorded immune exposures were likely. The genes are TRBV29-1 and TRBJ2-7; D is possibly TRBD1 (5 bases). Input material: PBMCs. This sequence was found in a man between 18 and 35 years old in good health and CMV-seronegative. The CDR3 is CSVLDSSYEQYF. The CDR3 DNA sequence: TGCAGCGTTTTAGACAGTTCCTACGAGCAGTACTTC.